The sequence of this T cell receptor (beta chain) was determined in a study of Ad26.COV2.S vaccination and SARS-CoV-2 variants. Between the trimmed V and J ends, which lost 4 bases and 2 bases, there was a span of 12 bases. Germline V gene data show CDR1 as SNHLY and CDR2 as FYNNEI. This CDR3 has 14 amino acids. The data were produced by immunoSEQ multiplex PCR, yet TCRdb's version contains in-frame clones alone and is incomplete. The data hold hundreds of thousands of clones, with roughly 90% observed a single time. Stated treatment: 19 received Ad26.COV2.S at low or high dose, single or two shots; about 5 received placebo; per-sample allocation not given. At day 63 after the first vaccine or placebo injection, samples were drawn. This person who donated was an adult of 18-55 years in Boston. SARS-CoV-2 spike from the Wuhan strain was encoded by the vaccine, an Ad26 vector.

This clonotype was obtained from a person aged 18 to 59 who received the Ad26.COV2.S COVID-19 vaccine or a placebo. The sequencing used peripheral blood, collected in a trial of Ad26.COV2.S vaccine versus placebo. This chain joins TRBV2 and TRBJ2-7; D is perhaps TRBD1 or TRBD2 (7 bases each). As DNA, the CDR3 is TGTGCCAGCAGTGGTCAGGGGGGGACCTACGAGCAGTACTTC. This gives the protein CASSGQGGTYEQYF.